This T cell receptor beta chain was profiled in a study of shared clonotypes between healthy human individuals (dated by TCRdb to 2019 to 2021). Notes on the research overall: A couple of women and a few men aged 18 to 49 years were included in the cohort. For each donor, CD4 naive and CD4 memory were each given three plates, CD8 naive was given two plates, and CD8 memory was given one plate. Leukapheresis yielded between about 0.94 and 8.9 billion PBMCs per donor. Blood TCR repertoires of about five healthy adults were deeply sequenced to estimate repertoire size and the extent of clonotype sharing between individuals. To increase sequencing depth and limit assay-specific biases, TCR repertoire library preparation and sequencing were carried out by different laboratories using diverse techniques. The study at large found these results: Sampling was restricted to blood, and TCR repertoires in tissues likely differ from the TCR repertoires found in blood. Because the study included only a small number of donors, the genetic and exposure-history diversity represented was limited. Pairwise subsampling led to the expectation that sequencing depth would affect the degree of clonotype sharing among donors. Clonotypes shared by all four sorted-subset donors showed higher generation probabilities than non-shared clonotypes. Larger estimated clonotype richness was generally found for naive subsets than for memory subsets. Sharing across a handful of donors was observed for about 5% of naive CD4, about 4% of naive CD8, 2% to 2.5% of memory CD4, and roughly 0.4% of memory CD8 clonotypes. Incomplete sequencing was indicated by rarefaction of sorted-subset datasets, despite the large sequencing depth.

There are 14 amino acids in the CDR3, from cysteine to phenylalanine inclusive. The DNA shown is the 42-base CDR3, in frame from base 1. The trim is 6 bases for V and 2 bases for J, with a gap of 14 bases between the germline ends. The CDR1 and CDR2 encoded by the germline V gene (reference sequence) are MNHNY and SVGAGI. Using the deep immunoSEQ assay, multiplex PCR amplified TCR CDR3 regions from genomic DNA. Extracted genomic DNA from each cell subset was distributed evenly across all wells of several immunoSEQ 96-well plates, and each plate was treated as a replicate. Each replicate PCR for sorted subsets received 200 ng genomic DNA, equal to roughly 30,000 T cell genomes. Purified libraries were quantified with a Qubit 3.0 fluorometer, sized on a Bioanalyzer 2100, and re-quantified with the KAPA Library Quantification kit. A separate single-read 150-cycle Illumina NextSeq 550 flow cell was used to sequence each immunoSEQ 96-well plate. The original methods were these. Because the immunoSEQ output included only junctional sequences and no quality scores, the filtering could not be the same as the filtering used for full-length reads. To assign V/J genes and CDR3, sequences were annotated using PyIR, a Python wrapper for IgBLAST v1.9, with IMGT germline references. Reads with weak V/J assignments (E-value above 1e-6), missing CDR3, stop codons, out-of-frame junctions, or ambiguous translated residues were removed. V3J clonotypes were defined as sequences sharing an identical inferred V gene, J gene, and CDR3 amino acid sequence. The percentage overlap between two repertoires was calculated by dividing the number of shared unique clonotypes by the size of the smaller repertoire. RTK rarefaction, the Chao1 estimator, and Recon v2.1 estimates of unobserved clonotypes were used to assess repertoire richness. For all TCRbeta clonotypes obtained by the gDNA method from four donors, generation probabilities were computed with OLGA. The table comes from immuneACCESS by way of TCRdb, which keeps in-frame sequences with V and J called. Part of the clones is missing from these tables; in studies checked, under half for an unresolved V gene and the rest for unknown reasons. That table is the source of V, J and clone size, and D and trimming were worked out from the DNA. This sample has over 850,000 clones in its table, and approximately 78% of those were observed once. The ten largest clones take up more than 0.45% of the sample.

The table lists this clone with a count of one. Its antigen is not yet known. Base quality data are lacking; no much larger clone is found one base away. The donors were healthy, HIV-negative adults who had no recently reported acute infections or vaccinations. Only Caucasian adults living in Nashville, Tennessee, USA were represented among the donors. CD4+ T cells were enriched by magnetic negative selection, after which naive cells were positively selected on CD45RA and the negative fraction was taken as the memory subset. After blood collection by leukapheresis, PBMCs were isolated using Ficoll-Histopaque density gradient centrifugation and then cryopreserved in the vapor phase of liquid nitrogen. Analytical flow cytometry was used to check the purity and quantity of each magnetically sorted T cell population. From each sorted fraction, genomic DNA was isolated and quantified by UV absorbance on a Nanodrop 2000c.

The chain was built from TRBV6-6 and TRBJ2-7, with a tentative D call of TRBD1 or TRBD2, each matching 5 bases. Input material: memory CD4+ T cells from PBMCs. What the cell subset or site label conveys for this sample: CD45RA-negative fraction. The TCR was taken from a man aged 18 to 30 in good health. Some clones in this sample may be carry-over from other donors' samples. The DNA is as follows: TGTGCCAGCAGGTCTGGGGGTGGGCCCTACGAGCAGTACTTC. The translation is CASRSGGGPYEQYF.